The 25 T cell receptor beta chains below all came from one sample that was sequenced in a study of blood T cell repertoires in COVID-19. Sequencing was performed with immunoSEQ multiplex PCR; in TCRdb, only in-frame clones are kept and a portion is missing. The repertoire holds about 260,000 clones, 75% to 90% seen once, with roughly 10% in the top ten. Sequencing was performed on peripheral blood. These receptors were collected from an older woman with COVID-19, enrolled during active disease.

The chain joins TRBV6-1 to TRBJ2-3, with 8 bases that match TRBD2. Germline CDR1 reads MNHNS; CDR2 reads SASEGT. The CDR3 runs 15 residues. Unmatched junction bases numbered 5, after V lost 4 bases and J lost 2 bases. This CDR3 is CASSGAAGVTDTQYF. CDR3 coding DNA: TGTGCCAGCAGTGGAGCAGCGGGAGTCACAGATACGCAGTATTTT.

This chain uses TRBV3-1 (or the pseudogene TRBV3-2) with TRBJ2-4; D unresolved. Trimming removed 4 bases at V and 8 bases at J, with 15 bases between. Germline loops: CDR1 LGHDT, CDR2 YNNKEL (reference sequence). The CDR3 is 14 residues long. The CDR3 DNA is TGTGCCAGCAGCCCAAACGCAGCGACGGACATTCAGTACTTC. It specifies CASSPNAATDIQYF.

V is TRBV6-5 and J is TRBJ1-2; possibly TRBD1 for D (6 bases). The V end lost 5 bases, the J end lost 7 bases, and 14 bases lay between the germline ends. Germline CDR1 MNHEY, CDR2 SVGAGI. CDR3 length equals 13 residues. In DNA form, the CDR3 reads TGTGCCAGCAGTACCTCCAGGGGCTTTGGCTACACCTTC. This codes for CASSTSRGFGYTF.

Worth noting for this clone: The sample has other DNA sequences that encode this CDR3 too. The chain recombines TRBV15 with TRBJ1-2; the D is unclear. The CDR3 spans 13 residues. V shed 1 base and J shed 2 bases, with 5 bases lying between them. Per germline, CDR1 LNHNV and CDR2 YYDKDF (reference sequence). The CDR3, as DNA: TGTGCCACCAGCAGAGCCGCGAACTATGGCTACACCTTC. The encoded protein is CATSRAANYGYTF.

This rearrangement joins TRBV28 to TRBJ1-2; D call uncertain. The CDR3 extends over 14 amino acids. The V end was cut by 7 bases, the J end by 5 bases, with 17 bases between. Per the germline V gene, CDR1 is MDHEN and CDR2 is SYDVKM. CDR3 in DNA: TGTGCCAGCAATCGCGGAGGGCAGTTGTATGGCTACACCTTC. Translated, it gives CASNRGGQLYGYTF.

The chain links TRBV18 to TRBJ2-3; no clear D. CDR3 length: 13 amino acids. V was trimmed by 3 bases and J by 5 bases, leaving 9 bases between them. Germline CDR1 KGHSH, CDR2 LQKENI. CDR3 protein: CASSPNDKDTQYF. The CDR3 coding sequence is TGTGCCAGCTCACCGAACGACAAAGATACGCAGTATTTT.

CDR3 residues: CASVNIGRGVLYGYTF. The CDR3 DNA follows: TGTGCCAGCGTAAATATCGGGAGGGGGGTCCTCTATGGCTACACCTTC. The rearrangement links TRBV28 to TRBJ1-2; D is perhaps TRBD1 (6 bases). This CDR3 is built from 16 residues. V lost 8 bases and J lost 4, with 23 bases in between. Germline V gives CDR1 MDHEN, CDR2 SYDVKM.

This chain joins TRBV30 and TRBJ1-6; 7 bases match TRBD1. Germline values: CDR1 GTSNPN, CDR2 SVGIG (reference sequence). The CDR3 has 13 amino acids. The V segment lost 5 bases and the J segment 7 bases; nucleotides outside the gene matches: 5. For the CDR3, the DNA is TGTGCCTGGCGACAGGGCCGGAATTCACCCCTCCACTTT. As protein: CAWRQGRNSPLHF.

The CDR3 loop is CAWSVSHRKDRVGGYTF. For the CDR3, the DNA is TGTGCCTGGAGTGTATCCCACCGAAAAGACAGGGTGGGGGGCTACACCTTC. The V gene is TRBV30, the J gene TRBJ1-2; the match to TRBD1 covers 7 bases. Germline loops: CDR1 GTSNPN, CDR2 SVGIG (reference sequence). This CDR3 has 17 amino acids. J lost 8 bases, V lost 0 bases, and 18 bases had no gene match.

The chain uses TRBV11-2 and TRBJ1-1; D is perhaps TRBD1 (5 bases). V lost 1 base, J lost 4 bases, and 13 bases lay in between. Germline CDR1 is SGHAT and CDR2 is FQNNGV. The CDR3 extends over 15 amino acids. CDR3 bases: TGTGCCAGCAGCTTAGCAGGGCATGGCAGCACTGAAGCTTTCTTT. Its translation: CASSLAGHGSTEAFF.

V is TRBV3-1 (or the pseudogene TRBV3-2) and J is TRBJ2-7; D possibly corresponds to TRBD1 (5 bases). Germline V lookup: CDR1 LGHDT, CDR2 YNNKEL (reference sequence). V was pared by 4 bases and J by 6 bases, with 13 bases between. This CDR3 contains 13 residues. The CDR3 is CASSPTTQGEQYF. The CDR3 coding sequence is TGTGCCAGCAGCCCCACCACCCAGGGCGAGCAGTACTTC.

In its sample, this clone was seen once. The CDR3 region is CASSIKSTNEKLFF. As DNA, the CDR3 is TGCGCCAGCAGCATAAAATCAACTAATGAAAAACTGTTTTTT. The chain is built from TRBV5-1 and TRBJ1-4, with no clear D. Germline lookup yields CDR1 SGHRS and CDR2 YFSETQ. Trimming removed 4 bases from V and 0 bases from J, with 7 bases in between. The CDR3 spans 14 residues.

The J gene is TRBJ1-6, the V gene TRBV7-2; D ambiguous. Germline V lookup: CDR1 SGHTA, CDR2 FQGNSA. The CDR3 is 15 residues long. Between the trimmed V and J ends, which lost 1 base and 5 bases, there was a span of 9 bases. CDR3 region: CASSLGQINNSPLHF. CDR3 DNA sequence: TGTGCCAGCAGCTTAGGTCAGATAAATAATTCACCCCTCCACTTT.

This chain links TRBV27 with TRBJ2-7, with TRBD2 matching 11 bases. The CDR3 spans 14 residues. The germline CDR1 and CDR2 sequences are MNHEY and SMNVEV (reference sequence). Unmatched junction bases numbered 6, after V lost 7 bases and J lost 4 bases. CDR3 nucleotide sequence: TGTGCCAGCAAAATAGCGGGAGGGCATTACGAGCAGTACTTC. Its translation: CASKIAGGHYEQYF.

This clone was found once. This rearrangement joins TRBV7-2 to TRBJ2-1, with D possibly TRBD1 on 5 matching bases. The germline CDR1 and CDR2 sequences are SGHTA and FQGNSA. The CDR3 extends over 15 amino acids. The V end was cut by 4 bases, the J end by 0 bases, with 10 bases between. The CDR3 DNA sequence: TGTGCCAGCAGCTCGACAGTCCCCTCCTACAATGAGCAGTTCTTC. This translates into CASSSTVPSYNEQFF.

The CDR3 loop is CASSYGTASGNTIYF. The CDR3, as DNA: TGTGCCAGCAGCTACGGGACAGCCTCTGGAAACACCATATATTTT. V is TRBV5-6 and J is TRBJ1-3; TRBD1 matches 7 bases. The CDR3 runs 15 residues. V shed 3 bases and J 0 bases; nucleotides not matched to a gene: 3. Looked up from germline, CDR1 is SGHDT and CDR2 is YYEEEE.

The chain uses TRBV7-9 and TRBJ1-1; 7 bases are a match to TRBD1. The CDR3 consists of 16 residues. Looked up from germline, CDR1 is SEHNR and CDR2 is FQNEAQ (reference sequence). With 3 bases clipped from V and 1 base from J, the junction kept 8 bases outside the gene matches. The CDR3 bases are TGTGCCAGCAGCTTCCCCGCGACAGGGAGGAACACTGAAGCTTTCTTT. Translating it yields CASSFPATGRNTEAFF.

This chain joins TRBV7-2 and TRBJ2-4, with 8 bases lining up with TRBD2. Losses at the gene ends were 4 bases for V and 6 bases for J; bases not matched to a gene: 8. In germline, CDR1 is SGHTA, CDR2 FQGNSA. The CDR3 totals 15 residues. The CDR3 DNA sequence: TGTGCCAGCAGCTCCGGGACTAGAGGGTCAAACATTCAGTACTTC. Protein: CASSSGTRGSNIQYF.

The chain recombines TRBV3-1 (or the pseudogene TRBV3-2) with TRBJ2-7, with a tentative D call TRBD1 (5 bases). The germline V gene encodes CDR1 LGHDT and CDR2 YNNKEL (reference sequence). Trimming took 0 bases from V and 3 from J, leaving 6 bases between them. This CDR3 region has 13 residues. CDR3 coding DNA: TGTGCCAGCAGCCAAGAAGGGGTCTACGAGCAGTACTTC. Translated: CASSQEGVYEQYF.

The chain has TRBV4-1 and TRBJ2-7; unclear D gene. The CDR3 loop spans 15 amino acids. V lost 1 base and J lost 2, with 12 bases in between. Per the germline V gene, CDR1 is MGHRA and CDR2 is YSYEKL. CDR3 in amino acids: CASSQVPQDTYEQYF. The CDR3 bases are TGCGCCAGCAGCCAAGTGCCTCAGGATACCTACGAGCAGTACTTC.

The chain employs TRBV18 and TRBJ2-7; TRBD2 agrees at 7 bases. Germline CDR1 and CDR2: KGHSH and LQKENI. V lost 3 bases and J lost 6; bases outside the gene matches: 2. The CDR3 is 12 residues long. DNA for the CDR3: TGTGCCAGCTCACCGGGAGGGTCCGAGCAGTACTTC. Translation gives CASSPGGSEQYF.

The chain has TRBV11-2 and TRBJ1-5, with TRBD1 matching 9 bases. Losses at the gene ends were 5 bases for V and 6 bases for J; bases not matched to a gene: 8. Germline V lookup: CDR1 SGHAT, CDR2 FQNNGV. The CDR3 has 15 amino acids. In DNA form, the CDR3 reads TGTGCCAGCAGCATCTCCGGGACAGGGATTCAGCCCCAGCATTTT. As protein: CASSISGTGIQPQHF.

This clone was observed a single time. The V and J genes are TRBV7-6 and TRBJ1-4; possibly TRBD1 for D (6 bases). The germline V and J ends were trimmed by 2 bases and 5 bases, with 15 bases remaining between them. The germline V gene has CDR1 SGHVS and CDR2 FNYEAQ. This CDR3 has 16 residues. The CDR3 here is CASSLFAGTRNEKLFF. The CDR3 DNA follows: TGTGCCAGCAGCTTATTCGCCGGGACAAGAAATGAAAAACTGTTTTTT.

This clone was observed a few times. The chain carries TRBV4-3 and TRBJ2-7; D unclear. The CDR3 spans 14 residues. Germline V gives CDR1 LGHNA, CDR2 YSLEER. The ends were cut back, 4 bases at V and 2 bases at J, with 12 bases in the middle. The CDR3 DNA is TGCGCCAGCAGCCTCACTAAGTTGACCTACGAGCAGTACTTC. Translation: CASSLTKLTYEQYF.

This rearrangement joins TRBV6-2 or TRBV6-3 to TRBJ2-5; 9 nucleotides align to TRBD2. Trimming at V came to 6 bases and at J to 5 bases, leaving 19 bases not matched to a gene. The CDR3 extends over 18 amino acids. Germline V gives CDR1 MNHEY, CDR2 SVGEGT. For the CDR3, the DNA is TGTGCCAGCAGCCCGATGGTAGCGGGAGTGAATAGGCGGGAGACCCAGTACTTC. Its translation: CASSPMVAGVNRRETQYF.